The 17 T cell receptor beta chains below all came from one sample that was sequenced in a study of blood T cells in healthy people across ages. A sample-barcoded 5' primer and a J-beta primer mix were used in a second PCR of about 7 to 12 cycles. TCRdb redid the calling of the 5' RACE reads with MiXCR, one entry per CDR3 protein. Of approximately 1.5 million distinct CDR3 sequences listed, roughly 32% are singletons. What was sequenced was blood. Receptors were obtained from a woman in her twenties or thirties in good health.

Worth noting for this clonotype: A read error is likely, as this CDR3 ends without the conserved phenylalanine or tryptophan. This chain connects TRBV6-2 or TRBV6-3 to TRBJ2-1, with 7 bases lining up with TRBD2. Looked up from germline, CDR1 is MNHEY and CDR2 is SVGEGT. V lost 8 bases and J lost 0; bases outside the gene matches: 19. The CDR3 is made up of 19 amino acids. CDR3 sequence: CASPPEVRGEPLSYNEQFC. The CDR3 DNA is TGTGCCAGCCCCCCCGAGGTCCGGGGGGAACCACTCTCCTACAATGAGCAGTTCTGC.

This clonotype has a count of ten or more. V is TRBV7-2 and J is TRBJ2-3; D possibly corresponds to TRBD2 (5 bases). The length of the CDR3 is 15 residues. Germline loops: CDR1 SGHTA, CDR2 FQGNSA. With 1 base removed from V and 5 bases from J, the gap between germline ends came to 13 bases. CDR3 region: CASSLDAGGQDTQYF. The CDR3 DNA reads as TGTGCCAGCAGCTTAGATGCGGGCGGTCAAGATACGCAGTATTTT.

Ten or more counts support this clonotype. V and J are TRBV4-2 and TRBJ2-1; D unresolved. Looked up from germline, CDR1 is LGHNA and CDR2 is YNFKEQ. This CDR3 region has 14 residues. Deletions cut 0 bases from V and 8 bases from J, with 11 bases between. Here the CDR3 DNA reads TGTGCCAGCAGCCAAGAAAGAGTGGTGGATGAGCAGTTCTTC. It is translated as CASSQERVVDEQFF.

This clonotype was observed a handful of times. CDR3 amino acids: CASSLEWTGTYGGYTF. In DNA form, the CDR3 reads TGTGCCAGCAGCTTAGAGTGGACAGGGACCTATGGCGGCTACACCTTC. This sequence joins TRBV11-2 and TRBJ1-2; 8 bases fit TRBD1. The trim removed 0 bases at V and 8 bases at J, leaving 11 bases unmatched. Germline CDR1 SGHAT, CDR2 FQNNGV. This CDR3 contains 16 residues.

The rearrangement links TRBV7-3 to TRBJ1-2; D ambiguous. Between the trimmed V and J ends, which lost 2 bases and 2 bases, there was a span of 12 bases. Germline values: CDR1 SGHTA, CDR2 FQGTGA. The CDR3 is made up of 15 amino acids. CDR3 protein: CASSLHPRLNYGYTF. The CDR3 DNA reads TGTGCCAGCAGCTTACATCCCCGACTGAACTATGGCTACACCTTC.

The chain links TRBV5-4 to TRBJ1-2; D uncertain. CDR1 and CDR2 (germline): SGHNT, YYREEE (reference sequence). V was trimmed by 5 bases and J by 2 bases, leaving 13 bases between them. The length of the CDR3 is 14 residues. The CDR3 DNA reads TGTGCCAGCAGGCTAGGACGGTCAAACTATGGCTACACCTTC. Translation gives CASRLGRSNYGYTF.

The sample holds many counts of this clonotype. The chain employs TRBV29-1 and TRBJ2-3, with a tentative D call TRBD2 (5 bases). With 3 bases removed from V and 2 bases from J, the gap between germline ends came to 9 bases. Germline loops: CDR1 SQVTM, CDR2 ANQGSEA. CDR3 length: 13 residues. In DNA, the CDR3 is TGCAGCGTTGAGAGGGTCCACACAGATACGCAGTATTTT. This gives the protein CSVERVHTDTQYF.

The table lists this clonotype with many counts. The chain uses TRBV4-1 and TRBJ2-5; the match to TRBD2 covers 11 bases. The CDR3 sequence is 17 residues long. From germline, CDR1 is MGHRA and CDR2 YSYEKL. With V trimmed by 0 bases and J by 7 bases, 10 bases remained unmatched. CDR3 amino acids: CASSQDAGLAVSGTQYF. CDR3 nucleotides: TGCGCCAGCAGCCAAGATGCGGGACTAGCGGTCTCGGGGACCCAGTACTTC.

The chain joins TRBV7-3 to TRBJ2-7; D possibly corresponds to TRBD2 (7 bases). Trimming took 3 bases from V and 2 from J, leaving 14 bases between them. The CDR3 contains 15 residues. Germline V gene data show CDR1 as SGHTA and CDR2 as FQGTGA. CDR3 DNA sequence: TGTGCCAGCAGCTTCATGGGGGGGGACACCTACGAGCAGTACTTC. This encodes CASSFMGGDTYEQYF.

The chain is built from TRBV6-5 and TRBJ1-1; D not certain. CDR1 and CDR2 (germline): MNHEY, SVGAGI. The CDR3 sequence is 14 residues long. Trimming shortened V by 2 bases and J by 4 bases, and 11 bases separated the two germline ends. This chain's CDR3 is CASSYSSSGTEAFF. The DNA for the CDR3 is TGTGCCAGCAGTTACAGTTCCTCGGGCACTGAAGCTTTCTTT.

The CDR3 sequence: CSAMRGQSIYSYEQYF. The DNA for the CDR3 is TGCAGTGCTATGAGGGGACAGAGCATATACTCCTACGAGCAGTACTTC. The chain couples TRBV20-1 to TRBJ2-7, with TRBD1 identical over 7 bases. Per the germline V gene, CDR1 is DFQATT and CDR2 is SNEGSKA (reference sequence). The V gene end was trimmed by 4 bases and the J gene end by 0 bases; junction bases not matched to a gene: 12. The CDR3 covers 16 residues.

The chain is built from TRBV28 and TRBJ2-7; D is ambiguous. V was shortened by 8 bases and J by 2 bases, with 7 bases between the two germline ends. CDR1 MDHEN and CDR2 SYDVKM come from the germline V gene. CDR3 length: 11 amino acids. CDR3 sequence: CASAATYEQYF. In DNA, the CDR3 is TGTGCCAGCGCCGCCACCTACGAGCAGTACTTC. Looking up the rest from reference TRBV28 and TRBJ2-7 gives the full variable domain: DVKVTQSSRYLVKRTGEKVFLECVQDMDHENMFWYRQDPGLGLRLIYFSYDVKMKEKGDIPEGYSVSREKKERFSLILESASTNQTSMYLCASAATYEQYFGPGTRLTVT.

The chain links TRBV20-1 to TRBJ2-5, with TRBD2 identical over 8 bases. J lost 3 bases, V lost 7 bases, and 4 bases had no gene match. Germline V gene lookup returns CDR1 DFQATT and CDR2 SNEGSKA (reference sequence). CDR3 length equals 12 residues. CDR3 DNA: TGCAGTGGGAAGGGACTAGAAGAGACCCAGTACTTC. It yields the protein CSGKGLEETQYF.

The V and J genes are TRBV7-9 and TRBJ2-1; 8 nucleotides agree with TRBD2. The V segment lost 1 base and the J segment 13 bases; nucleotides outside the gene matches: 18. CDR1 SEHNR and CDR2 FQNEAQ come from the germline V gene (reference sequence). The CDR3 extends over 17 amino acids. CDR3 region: CASSLEKGPSGSPKQFF. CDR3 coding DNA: TGTGCCAGCAGCTTAGAGAAGGGGCCTAGCGGGTCCCCTAAACAGTTCTTC.

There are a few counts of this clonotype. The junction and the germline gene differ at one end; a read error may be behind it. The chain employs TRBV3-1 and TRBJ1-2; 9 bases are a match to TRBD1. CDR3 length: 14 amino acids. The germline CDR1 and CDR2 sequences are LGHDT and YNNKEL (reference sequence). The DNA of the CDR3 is TGTGCCGGCAGCCCAGGGACAGGGAACTATGGCTACACCTTC. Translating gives CAGSPGTGNYGYTF. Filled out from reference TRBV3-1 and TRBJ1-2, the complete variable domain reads DTAVSQTPKYLVTQMGNDKSIKCEQNLGHDTMYWYKQDSKKFLKIMFSYNNKELIINETVPNRFSPKSPDKAHLNLHINSLELGDSAVYFCAGSPGTGNYGYTFGSGTRLTVV.

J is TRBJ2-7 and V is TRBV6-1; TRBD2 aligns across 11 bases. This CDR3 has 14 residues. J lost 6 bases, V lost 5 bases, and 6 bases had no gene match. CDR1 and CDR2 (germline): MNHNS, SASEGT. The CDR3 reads CASSQTSGISEQYF. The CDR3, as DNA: TGTGCCAGCAGTCAGACTAGCGGGATCAGCGAGCAGTACTTC.

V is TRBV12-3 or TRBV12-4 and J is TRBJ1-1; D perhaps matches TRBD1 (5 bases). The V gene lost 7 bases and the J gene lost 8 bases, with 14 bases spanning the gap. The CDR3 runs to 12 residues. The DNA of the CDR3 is TGTGCCAGCACCGTGGGGGGGACCGAAGCTTTCTTT. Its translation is CASTVGGTEAFF.